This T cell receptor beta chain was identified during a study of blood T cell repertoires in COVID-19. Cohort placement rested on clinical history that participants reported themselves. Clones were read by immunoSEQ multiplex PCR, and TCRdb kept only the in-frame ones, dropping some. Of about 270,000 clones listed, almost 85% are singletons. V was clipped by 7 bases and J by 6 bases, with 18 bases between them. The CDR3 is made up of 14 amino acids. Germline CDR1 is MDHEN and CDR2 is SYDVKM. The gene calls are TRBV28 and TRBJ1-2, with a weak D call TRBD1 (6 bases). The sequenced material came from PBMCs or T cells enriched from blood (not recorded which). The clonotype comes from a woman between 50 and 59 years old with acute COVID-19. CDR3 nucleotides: TGTGCCAGCATCTCGCCCGGGGGGCTAGATGGCTACACCTTC. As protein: CASISPGGLDGYTF.